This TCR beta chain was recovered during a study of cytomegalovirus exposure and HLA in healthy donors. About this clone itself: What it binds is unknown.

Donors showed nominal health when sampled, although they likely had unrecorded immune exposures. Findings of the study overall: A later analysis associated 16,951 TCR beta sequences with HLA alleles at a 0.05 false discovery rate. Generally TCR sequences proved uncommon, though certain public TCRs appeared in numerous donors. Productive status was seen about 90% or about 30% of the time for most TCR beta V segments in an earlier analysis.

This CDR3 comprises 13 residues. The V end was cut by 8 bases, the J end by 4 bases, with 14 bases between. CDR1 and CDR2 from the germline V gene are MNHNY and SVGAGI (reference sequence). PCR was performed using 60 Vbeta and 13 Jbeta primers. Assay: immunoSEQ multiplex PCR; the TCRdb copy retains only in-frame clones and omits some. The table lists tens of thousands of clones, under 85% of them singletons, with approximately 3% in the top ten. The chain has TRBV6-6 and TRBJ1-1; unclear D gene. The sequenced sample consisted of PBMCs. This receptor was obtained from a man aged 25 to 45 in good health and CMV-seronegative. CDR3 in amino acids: CASLERVGTEAFF. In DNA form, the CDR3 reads TGTGCCAGCCTCGAGAGGGTGGGCACTGAAGCTTTCTTT.